This TCR beta chain was obtained from a study of cytomegalovirus exposure and HLA in healthy donors. The CDR3 extends over 15 amino acids. Trimming left V 0 bases short and J 2 bases short, with 10 bases between. Germline V CDR1 and CDR2: LGHNA, YSLEER. Nominally healthy donors provided the samples, though records likely missed some immune exposures. PCR primers comprised 60 Vbeta and 13 Jbeta primers. In the source study's methods: Approximately 11 million of some 80 million unique TCR beta chains were shared, per a later count. Libraries were prepared by immunoSEQ multiplex PCR; TCRdb keeps only in-frame clonotypes and omits some of them. That table furnishes V, J and clone size, whereas the DNA furnished D and trimming. Among around 99,000 clones, around 81% were seen once, and the ten largest hold around 2.1%.

The source is a woman in her thirties in good health and CMV-seronegative. The rearrangement uses TRBV4-3 and TRBJ2-5; possible D gene TRBD1, 5 bases. Sequencing input: PBMCs. Here the CDR3 DNA reads TGCGCCAGCAGCCAAGATCTGGGGCTACAAGAGACCCAGTACTTC. Residues: CASSQDLGLQETQYF.